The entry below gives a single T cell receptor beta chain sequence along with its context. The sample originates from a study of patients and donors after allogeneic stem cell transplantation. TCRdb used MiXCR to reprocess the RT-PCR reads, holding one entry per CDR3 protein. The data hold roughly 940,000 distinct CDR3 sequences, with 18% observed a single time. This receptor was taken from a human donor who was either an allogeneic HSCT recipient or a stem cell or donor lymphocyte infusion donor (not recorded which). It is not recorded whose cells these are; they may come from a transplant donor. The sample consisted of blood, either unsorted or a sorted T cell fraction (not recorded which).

The CDR3 nucleotides are TGTGCCACCAGTGTTCCCCCGGGGGGAAATACAGATACGCAGTATTTT. It codes for CATSVPPGGNTDTQYF. V usage is TRBV24-1 and J usage is TRBJ2-3, with 7 nucleotides matching TRBD2. Unmatched junction bases numbered 10, after V lost 5 bases and J lost 3 bases. Germline V gives CDR1 KGHDR, CDR2 SFDVKD. This CDR3 has 16 amino acids.